Listed below are T cell receptor beta chains from one sample, sequenced in a study of graft-versus-host responses after intestinal transplantation. Some clones are missing from TCRdb's copy, which holds only in-frame ones; the method was immunoSEQ multiplex PCR. The data hold more than 3,500 clones, with roughly 77% observed a single time. This specimen consisted of ileum tissue, obtained 9 days after transplant. The receptors stem from a human patient who received an intestinal transplant, so some T cells may come from the graft donor. CDR3s include the opening cysteine and the closing phenylalanine or tryptophan. D genes are given only for firm matches. Where a row states a size, it is once, few, many or the class of an expanded clone; other rows omit it.

clone_size cdr3_length j_call v_call d_call cdr3_nt cdr3_aa
. 13 TRBJ2-4 TRBV7-2 . TGTGCCAGCAGCTTACGGGGGGCGGGCATTCAGTACTTC CASSLRGAGIQYF
. 15 TRBJ2-2 TRBV2 TRBD1 TGTGCCAGCAGTAAGGGACAGGTTCGGGCCGGGGAGCTGTTTTTT CASSKGQVRAGELFF
. 14 TRBJ2-3 TRBV6-4 . TGTGCCAGCAGTGACTCTACAGATACAGATACGCAGTATTTT CASSDSTDTDTQYF
. 13 TRBJ1-2 TRBV5-5 . TGTGCCAGCAGCTTGGGGGGCCTCCATGGCTACACCTTC CASSLGGLHGYTF
few 15 TRBJ2-7 TRBV25-1 . TGTGCCAGCAGTGAAAAAGGTGGCAGGGGGGACGAGCAGTACTTC CASSEKGGRGDEQYF
few 12 TRBJ2-5 TRBV10-1 . TGCGCCAGCAGTGAAGTATTAGAGACCCAGTACTTC CASSEVLETQYF
. 14 TRBJ2-1 TRBV27 . TGTGCCAGCAGCTTTAGCGGTTCCTACAATGAGCAGTTCTTC CASSFSGSYNEQFF
. 14 TRBJ2-3 TRBV7-9 . TGTGCCAGCTATCTGGGGCAGGGGATAGATACGCAGTATTTT CASYLGQGIDTQYF
. 14 TRBJ1-1 TRBV10-1 . TGCGCCAGCAGTGACCACGACAGGAACACTGAAGCTTTCTTT CASSDHDRNTEAFF
. 15 TRBJ1-2 TRBV6-5 TRBD1 TGTGCCAGCAGTCGACAGGGACAGTCATACTATGGCTACACCTTC CASSRQGQSYYGYTF
. 17 TRBJ2-6 TRBV11-2 TRBD2 TGTGCCAGCAGCTTAGCTAGCGGGAGAACTGGGGCCAACGTCCTGACTTTC CASSLASGRTGANVLTF
. 17 TRBJ1-6 TRBV4-1 . TGCGCCAGCAGCCAAGGACAGGCCGTCTCCTATAATTCACCCCTCCACTTT CASSQGQAVSYNSPLHF
. 14 TRBJ1-2 TRBV18 . TGTGCCAGCTCACCTCAGGACATTAACTATGGCTACACCTTC CASSPQDINYGYTF
. 15 TRBJ1-5 TRBV19 TRBD1 TGTGCCAGTAGTATTCGGCAGGGGGGCGATCAGCCCCAGCATTTT CASSIRQGGDQPQHF
. 11 TRBJ2-7 TRBV25-1 . TGTGCCAGCAGTGATACCCACGAGCAGTACTTC CASSDTHEQYF
once 16 TRBJ1-1 TRBV19 TRBD1 TGTGCCAGTAGGCCGGGGACAGGGGGCATGGACACTGAAGCTTTCTTT CASRPGTGGMDTEAFF
. 16 TRBJ1-2 TRBV7-7 . TGTGCTAGCAGCTTATTCCTGGGGTTGAGGAGTTATGGCTACACCTTC CASSLFLGLRSYGYTF
. 15 TRBJ2-5 TRBV6-6 TRBD1 TGTGCCAGCAGTTACTCGGGACAGGGGCGGGAGACCCAGTACTTC CASSYSGQGRETQYF
. 16 TRBJ2-7 TRBV14 TRBD2 TGTGCCAGCATTTCCCGGGATCCAGCGGGGGACTACGAGCAGTACTTC CASISRDPAGDYEQYF
. 18 TRBJ2-7 TRBV15 . TGTGCCACCAGCAGAGGCTACGACCGGATAACTTACTCCTACGAGCAGTACTTC CATSRGYDRITYSYEQYF